This TCR beta chain was captured in a study of molecular identifiers for immune sequencing clone quantification. Study-level points and caveats: A shared barcode on identical TCR molecules could lead to underestimated sizes for highly expanded clones.

On this clonotype itself: Its antigen is currently unknown.

The germline V gene has CDR1 MNHNY and CDR2 SVGAGI (reference sequence). CDR3 size: 13 residues. The V end was cut by 7 bases, the J end by 7 bases, with 13 bases between. TCRdb used MiXCR to reprocess the PCR reads, holding one entry per CDR3 protein. The repertoire includes over 300,000 distinct CDR3 sequences, roughly 24% of them detected once, and about 0.71% sits in the top ten. Sorted inputs of about 19,000 to 1,100,000 cells, with 10%, 30% or 50% RNA, yielded naive CD8 libraries. Based on a CD8+CD4-CCR7+CD45RA+ profile, naive CD8 T cells were sorted. The receptor comes from a human donor in good health. Some libraries in this study had Jurkat cell RNA spiked in. J is TRBJ1-4 and V is TRBV6-6; no reliable D call. Sequenced sample: naive CD8+ T cells from blood, with Jurkat cell RNA spiked in. The sample's subset: FACS-sorted CD8+CD4-CCR7+CD45RA+ naive T cells. The CDR3 reads CASTQTPSEKLFF. The CDR3, as DNA: TGTGCCAGCACCCAGACTCCTAGTGAAAAACTGTTTTTT.